This passage covers 14 T cell receptor beta chains from one sample sequenced in a study of blood T cell repertoires in COVID-19. Data came from immunoSEQ multiplex PCR; TCRdb stores just in-frame clones and leaves some out. This table holds about 130,000 clones, 85% to 90% found once. The specimen was peripheral blood. The source is a man in his fifties or sixties with active COVID-19.

In its sample, this clone was seen once. The genes are TRBV9 and TRBJ2-1; perhaps TRBD2 as D (5 bases). V was cut by 3 bases and J by 1 base, with 8 bases left in between. Germline V lookup: CDR1 SGDLS, CDR2 YYNGEE. This CDR3 comprises 14 residues. DNA for the CDR3: TGTGCCAGCAGCGCAAGGACTTCCTACAATGAGCAGTTCTTC. This gives the protein CASSARTSYNEQFF.

The DNA of the CDR3 is TGTGCCAGCTCACCTAGAGCGGGCGGAGGGGAGACCCAGTACTTC. It encodes CASSPRAGGGETQYF. This chain connects TRBV18 to TRBJ2-5, with TRBD2 as a possible D gene (6 bases). The V and J ends lost 3 bases and 5 bases respectively, with 16 bases between them. Per germline, CDR1 KGHSH and CDR2 LQKENI. CDR3 length: 15 residues.

The V gene is TRBV5-5, the J gene TRBJ2-3, with D perhaps matching TRBD1 (6 bases). The CDR3 is made up of 15 amino acids. Between the trimmed V and J ends, which lost 4 bases and 2 bases, there was a span of 14 bases. CDR1 is SGHKS, CDR2 YYEKEE, per germline (reference sequence). In DNA, the CDR3 is TGTGCCAGCAGCCCCGACAGGCCTATCACAGATACGCAGTATTTT. Its protein product is CASSPDRPITDTQYF. The complete variable domain, with remaining parts taken from reference TRBV5-5 and TRBJ2-3, reads DAGVTQSPTHLIKTRGQQVTLRCSPISGHKSVSWYQQVLGQGPQFIFQYYEKEERGRGNFPDRFSARQFPNYSSELNVNALLLGDSALYLCASSPDRPITDTQYFGPGTRLTVL.

The genes are TRBV9 and TRBJ2-7; D unclear. Germline loops: CDR1 SGDLS, CDR2 YYNGEE. The V end lost 4 bases, the J end lost 4 bases, and 18 bases lay between the germline ends. CDR3 length: 15 amino acids. The CDR3 loop is CASSPGDAHTYEQYF. CDR3 in DNA: TGTGCCAGCAGCCCCGGAGACGCCCATACTTACGAGCAGTACTTC.

This clone came up a few times. The genes are TRBV7-2 and TRBJ2-5; 13 nucleotides agree with TRBD2. The CDR3 is 15 residues long. Per the germline V gene, CDR1 is SGHTA and CDR2 is FQGNSA. V trimming: 6 bases; J trimming: 5 bases; junction bases outside the gene matches: 6. CDR3 in amino acids: CASRETSGGRETQYF. The CDR3 DNA follows: TGTGCCAGCAGAGAGACTAGCGGGGGGCGGGAGACCCAGTACTTC.

This rearrangement joins TRBV6-4 to TRBJ1-2; D is unresolved. The V end was cut by 0 bases, the J end by 8 bases, with 4 bases between. CDR1 and CDR2 from the germline V gene are MRHNA and SNTAGT. The CDR3 totals 11 residues. The CDR3 is CASSDSGGYTF. The CDR3 DNA sequence: TGTGCCAGCAGTGACTCGGGCGGCTACACCTTC.

The chain links TRBV10-3 to TRBJ1-1; D possibly corresponds to TRBD1 (6 bases). Trimming removed 2 bases from V and 0 bases from J, with 13 bases in between. The CDR3 spans 16 residues. Germline loops: CDR1 ENHRY, CDR2 SYGVKD. This CDR3 is CAISEKGGLVNTEAFF. CDR3 DNA: TGTGCCATCAGTGAGAAGGGGGGGCTGGTGAACACTGAAGCTTTCTTT.

This clone has a single count. The V gene is TRBV7-2, the J gene TRBJ2-7; no firm D call. The germline gives CDR1 SGHTA, CDR2 FQGNSA. The CDR3 spans 15 residues. With 5 bases removed from V and 0 bases from J, the gap between germline ends came to 14 bases. The CDR3 protein is CASSLSYRFSYEQYF. The CDR3 DNA reads TGTGCCAGCAGCCTGTCATACAGATTCTCCTACGAGCAGTACTTC.

CDR3 coding DNA: TGTGCCAGCAGAGGGACAGCTGAAGCTTTCTTT. Its translation is CASRGTAEAFF. V usage is TRBV6-6 and J usage is TRBJ1-1; 7 positions agree with TRBD1. The ends lost 6 bases at V and 6 bases at J; junction bases unmatched: 1. CDR3 length: 11 residues. Looked up from germline, CDR1 is MNHNY and CDR2 is SVGAGI (reference sequence).

The chain couples TRBV5-1 to TRBJ2-7; 7 bases are shared with TRBD2. CDR1 SGHRS and CDR2 YFSETQ come from the germline V gene. V lost 0 bases, J lost 2 bases, and 8 bases stayed unmatched. This CDR3 contains 16 residues. CDR3 nucleotide sequence: TGCGCCAGCAGCTTGGCTTGGGGGGGGGACCCCTACGAGCAGTACTTC. Its protein is CASSLAWGGDPYEQYF.

The chain combines TRBV6-1 with TRBJ2-6, with a tentative D call TRBD2 (6 bases). Germline CDR1 reads MNHNS; CDR2 reads SASEGT. V dropped 2 bases and J dropped 0 bases, with 11 bases sitting between them. This CDR3 has 17 amino acids. DNA of the CDR3: TGTGCCAGCAGTGAATGGGTGGGACTCTCTGGGGCCAACGTCCTGACTTTC. Amino acids: CASSEWVGLSGANVLTF.

This chain joins TRBV9 and TRBJ1-2; D is possibly TRBD1 (6 bases). The CDR3 consists of 14 residues. The V gene lost 0 bases and the J gene lost 2 bases, with 8 bases spanning the gap. Germline CDR1 reads SGDLS; CDR2 reads YYNGEE. The CDR3 DNA reads as TGTGCCAGCAGCGTAGACAGGGCAAACTATGGCTACACCTTC. The encoded protein is CASSVDRANYGYTF.

This chain links TRBV5-4 with TRBJ2-7, with 8 bases identical to TRBD1. Germline CDR1 is SGHNT and CDR2 is YYREEE (reference sequence). The CDR3 consists of 15 residues. The V and J ends lost 0 bases and 4 bases, in that order; junction bases with no gene match: 6. The CDR3 DNA sequence: TGTGCCAGCAGCTTGGACAGGGGGTCCCTTTACGAGCAGTACTTC. Translated: CASSLDRGSLYEQYF.

For this clone: The same CDR3 is also encoded by other DNA sequences in this sample. The chain carries TRBV5-1 and TRBJ2-7; 8 positions match TRBD1. Germline V CDR1 and CDR2: SGHRS, YFSETQ. The length of the CDR3 is 15 residues. V dropped 3 bases and J dropped 3; count of bases not matched to a gene: 8. The CDR3 coding sequence is TGCGCCAGCAGCTCCGGGACAGGTCCCTTCTACGAGCAGTACTTC. As protein: CASSSGTGPFYEQYF. The full variable domain, rest sourced from reference TRBV5-1 and TRBJ2-7, is KAGVTQTPRYLIKTRGQQVTLSCSPISGHRSVSWYQQTPGQGLQFLFEYFSETQRNKGNFPGRFSGRQFSNSRSEMNVSTLELGDSALYLCASSSGTGPFYEQYFGPGTRLTVT.